The 21 T cell receptor beta chains below were found in one sample sequenced in a study of control samples from healthy donors and cancer patients. Using immunoSEQ multiplex PCR, the repertoire was profiled, and TCRdb retains in-frame clones only, with some absent. Here the sample spans fewer than 60,000 clones, just over 85% being singletons. The specimen was PBMCs. The origin of the receptors is a woman aged 45-65 years with lung cancer.

This chain links TRBV5-1 with TRBJ1-1; D not resolved. This CDR3 is 14 amino acids long. V was shortened by 0 bases and J by 0 bases, with 6 bases between the two germline ends. From germline, CDR1 is SGHRS and CDR2 YFSETQ. CDR3 sequence: CASSLAVVNTEAFF. CDR3 DNA: TGCGCCAGCAGCTTGGCCGTGGTGAACACTGAAGCTTTCTTT. Based on the CDR3 plus reference TRBV5-1 and TRBJ1-1, the full variable domain is KAGVTQTPRYLIKTRGQQVTLSCSPISGHRSVSWYQQTPGQGLQFLFEYFSETQRNKGNFPGRFSGRQFSNSRSEMNVSTLELGDSALYLCASSLAVVNTEAFFGQGTRLTVV.

The rearrangement joins TRBV19 to TRBJ1-4; maybe TRBD1 (6 bases). This CDR3 spans 16 amino acids. Germline V CDR1 and CDR2: LNHDA, SQIVND (reference sequence). V was trimmed by 5 bases and J by 0 bases, leaving 13 bases between them. The chain's CDR3 is CASSSRQEATNEKLFF. Here the CDR3 DNA reads TGTGCCAGTAGTTCCCGACAGGAGGCAACTAATGAAAAACTGTTTTTT.

The table lists this clone with a few counts. The chain has TRBV5-1 and TRBJ2-7, with D possibly being TRBD2 (7 bases). Germline assignment: CDR1 SGHRS and CDR2 YFSETQ. V was cut by 5 bases and J by 0 bases, with 18 bases left in between. The CDR3 is 16 residues long. CDR3 nucleotide sequence: TGCGCCAGCAGAGAGGGGGGGAGTTTAAGCTCCTACGAGCAGTACTTC. Translation: CASREGGSLSSYEQYF. The full variable domain, completed using reference TRBV5-1 and TRBJ2-7, is KAGVTQTPRYLIKTRGQQVTLSCSPISGHRSVSWYQQTPGQGLQFLFEYFSETQRNKGNFPGRFSGRQFSNSRSEMNVSTLELGDSALYLCASREGGSLSSYEQYFGPGTRLTVT.

The rearrangement uses TRBV6-5 and TRBJ2-6; no definite D call. V shed 0 bases and J shed 2 bases, with 5 bases lying between them. CDR1 is MNHEY, CDR2 SVGAGI, per germline. The CDR3 length is 15 residues. DNA for the CDR3: TGTGCCAGCAGTTACTCGGGGACTGGGGCCAACGTCCTGACTTTC. This sequence encodes CASSYSGTGANVLTF.

The chain couples TRBV19 to TRBJ1-3, with 8 nucleotides matching TRBD1. V gave up 7 bases and J gave up 5 bases; unmatched junction bases: 7. CDR1 and CDR2 from the germline V gene are LNHDA and SQIVND (reference sequence). The CDR3 is 14 residues long. The CDR3 is CASKTDRARNTIYF. The CDR3 DNA sequence: TGTGCCAGTAAAACGGACAGGGCGCGAAACACCATATATTTT. Combining the CDR3 with reference TRBV19 and TRBJ1-3 gives the whole variable domain DGGITQSPKYLFRKEGQNVTLSCEQNLNHDAMYWYRQDPGQGLRLIYYSQIVNDFQKGDIAEGYSVSREKKESFPLTVTSAQKNPTAFYLCASKTDRARNTIYFGEGSWLTVV.

V gene TRBV5-6 combines with J gene TRBJ1-6; 9 bases are shared with TRBD1. V gave up 4 bases and J gave up 7 bases; unmatched junction bases: 9. Germline V gene sequence: CDR1 SGHDT, CDR2 YYEEEE. The CDR3 is 16 amino acids. CDR3 amino acids: CASSTLRDRVNSPLHF. CDR3 nucleotides: TGTGCCAGCAGCACCCTACGGGACAGGGTAAATTCACCCCTCCACTTT.

The genes are TRBV7-6 and TRBJ1-3; TRBD1 is a possible D gene (5 bases). V was cut by 0 bases and J by 0 bases, with 9 bases left in between. CDR3 size: 16 residues. CDR1 is SGHVS and CDR2 is FNYEAQ in the germline V gene. This CDR3 reads CASSLAGVFSGNTIYF. As DNA, the CDR3 is TGTGCCAGCAGCTTAGCGGGGGTCTTCTCTGGAAACACCATATATTTT.

Details on this clone: The junction does not match germline at one end; this may be a read error. The chain couples TRBV5-1 to TRBJ2-2; 8 bases agree with TRBD1. Looked up from germline, CDR1 is SGHRS and CDR2 is YFSETQ. This CDR3 region has 16 residues. CDR3 bases: TGCGCCACCAGCTGGGGGGCCAGGGGGCCGACCGGGGAGCTGTTTTTT. It yields the protein CATSWGARGPTGELFF.

J is TRBJ1-4 and V is TRBV28; no definite D call. CDR1 and CDR2 from the germline V gene are MDHEN and SYDVKM. V lost 3 bases and J 5 bases, leaving 4 bases between the germline ends. The CDR3 spans 12 residues. DNA for the CDR3: TGTGCCAGCAGTTTCGGGAATGAAAAACTGTTTTTT. Encoded protein: CASSFGNEKLFF. The full variable domain, rest sourced from reference TRBV28 and TRBJ1-4, is DVKVTQSSRYLVKRTGEKVFLECVQDMDHENMFWYRQDPGLGLRLIYFSYDVKMKEKGDIPEGYSVSREKKERFSLILESASTNQTSMYLCASSFGNEKLFFGSGTQLSVL.

The chain employs TRBV7-2 and TRBJ1-5; TRBD1 is a possible D gene (6 bases). Germline V CDR1 and CDR2: SGHTA, FQGNSA. Trimming pared 5 bases from V and 4 bases from J, leaving 9 bases between. CDR3 length: 13 amino acids. The CDR3 DNA reads as TGTGCCAGCAGCGGCGACAGGAATCAGCCCCAGCATTTT. Protein: CASSGDRNQPQHF.

In its sample, this clone was seen once. This chain links TRBV20-1 with TRBJ1-4; D is unclear. Germline assignment: CDR1 DFQATT and CDR2 SNEGSKA (reference sequence). The CDR3 sequence is 13 residues long. V lost 3 bases and J lost 3, with 8 bases in between. CDR3 protein: CSASGQSNEKLFF. The DNA for the CDR3 is TGCAGTGCTAGTGGTCAGTCTAATGAAAAACTGTTTTTT.

The chain joins TRBV2 to TRBJ2-2; no clear D gene. The V gene's germline CDR1 is SNHLY and CDR2 FYNNEI. The CDR3 is 14 residues long. The germline V and J ends were trimmed by 7 bases and 1 base, with 10 bases remaining between them. The CDR3 DNA reads TGTGCCAGCAAGGCAGATCTGAACACCGGGGAGCTGTTTTTT. Its protein product is CASKADLNTGELFF.

The CDR3 bases are TGTGCCATCAGCCGGGACAGCTATAGCAATCAGCCCCAGCATTTT. Translation gives CAISRDSYSNQPQHF. The chain has TRBV10-3 and TRBJ1-5; 7 bases match TRBD1. The germline V gene encodes CDR1 ENHRY and CDR2 SYGVKD. The CDR3 spans 15 residues. V was pared by 6 bases and J by 0 bases, with 5 bases of the junction left unmatched.

CDR3 sequence: CASSERLTFF. The CDR3 DNA is TGTGCCAGCAGTGAAAGGTTGACTTTCTTT. The chain employs TRBV2 and TRBJ1-1, with D unresolved. Germline V gene sequence: CDR1 SNHLY, CDR2 FYNNEI. V lost 2 bases to trimming and J lost 12 bases, with 7 bases between them. CDR3 length: 10 amino acids. Drawing the rest from reference TRBV2 and TRBJ1-1, the complete variable domain is EPEVTQTPSHQVTQMGQEVILRCVPISNHLYFYWYRQILGQKVEFLVSFYNNEISEKSEIFDDQFSVERPDGSNFTLKIRSTKLEDSAMYFCASSERLTFFGQGTRLTVV.

The chain recombines TRBV7-9 with TRBJ1-3, with D hard to call. CDR1 and CDR2 from the germline V gene are SEHNR and FQNEAQ (reference sequence). Trimming stripped 1 base from V and 0 bases from J, with 13 bases between. This CDR3 contains 17 residues. The CDR3 nucleotides are TGTGCCAGCAGCTTAGGTGTTGGCAGCAACTCTGGAAACACCATATATTTT. Translated: CASSLGVGSNSGNTIYF. Full variable domain (missing parts from reference TRBV7-9 and TRBJ1-3): DTGVSQNPRHKITKRGQNVTFRCDPISEHNRLYWYRQTLGQGPEFLTYFQNEAQLEKSRLLSDRFSAERPKGSFSTLEIQRTEQGDSAMYLCASSLGVGSNSGNTIYFGEGSWLTVV.

The chain recombines TRBV6-4 with TRBJ2-1; the D is unclear. Germline V CDR1 and CDR2: MRHNA, SNTAGT. The CDR3 has 14 residues. The V gene lost 9 bases and the J gene lost 4 bases, with 16 bases spanning the gap. The CDR3 region has the DNA TGTGCCAGATTATATCAGGCCGAATACAATGAGCAGTTCTTC. Protein: CARLYQAEYNEQFF.

Only one count was recorded for this clone. This chain joins TRBV19 and TRBJ1-1; D is unresolved. The V gene lost 0 bases and the J gene lost 2 bases, with 7 bases spanning the gap. Germline V gives CDR1 LNHDA, CDR2 SQIVND (reference sequence). The CDR3 is 14 residues long. Here the CDR3 reads CASSIDTRNTEAFF. The DNA of the CDR3 is TGTGCCAGTAGTATAGACACGCGAAACACTGAAGCTTTCTTT.

V and J are TRBV27 and TRBJ1-1; 7 nucleotides agree with TRBD1. CDR1 is MNHEY and CDR2 is SMNVEV in the germline V gene (reference sequence). This CDR3 is 14 amino acids long. J was trimmed by 1 base and V by 6 bases; bases with no gene match: 5. Written as DNA, the CDR3 is TGTGCCAGCAGCCCCAGGGGGGAGAACACTGAAGCTTTCTTT. As protein: CASSPRGENTEAFF.

The chain is built from TRBV7-2 and TRBJ2-3; the match to TRBD2 covers 11 bases. Germline V gives CDR1 SGHTA, CDR2 FQGNSA. This CDR3 comprises 16 residues. The trim removed 5 bases at V and 6 bases at J, leaving 10 bases unmatched. The CDR3 spells CASSPAASGGWDTQYF. Here the CDR3 DNA reads TGTGCCAGCAGCCCGGCGGCTAGCGGGGGGTGGGATACGCAGTATTTT.

The rearrangement links TRBV5-4 to TRBJ2-3; TRBD2 matches at 11 bases. Germline V CDR1 and CDR2: SGHNT, YYREEE (reference sequence). Unmatched junction bases numbered 2, after V lost 2 bases and J lost 3 bases. The length of the CDR3 is 15 residues. CDR3 sequence: CASSFIAGGTDTQYF. Here the CDR3 DNA reads TGTGCCAGCAGCTTTATAGCGGGGGGGACAGATACGCAGTATTTT.

The chain uses TRBV4-3 and TRBJ2-4, with D maybe TRBD1 (5 bases). Germline loops: CDR1 LGHNA, CDR2 YSLEER. The V end was cut by 0 bases, the J end by 6 bases, with 6 bases between. The CDR3 contains 13 residues. The CDR3 loop reads CASSQERGNIQYF. The DNA of the CDR3 is TGCGCCAGCAGCCAAGAAAGGGGAAACATTCAGTACTTC.